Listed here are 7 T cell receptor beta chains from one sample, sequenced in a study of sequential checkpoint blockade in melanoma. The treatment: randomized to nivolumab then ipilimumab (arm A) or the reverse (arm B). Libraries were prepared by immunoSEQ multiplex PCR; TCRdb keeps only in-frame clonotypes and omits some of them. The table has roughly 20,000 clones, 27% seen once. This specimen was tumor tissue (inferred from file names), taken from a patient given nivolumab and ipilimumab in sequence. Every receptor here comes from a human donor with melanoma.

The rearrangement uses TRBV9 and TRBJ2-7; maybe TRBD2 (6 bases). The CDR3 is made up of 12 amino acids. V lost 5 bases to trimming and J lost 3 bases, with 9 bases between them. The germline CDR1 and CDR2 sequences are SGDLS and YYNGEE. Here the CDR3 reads CASSVGGYEQYF. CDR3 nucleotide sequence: TGTGCCAGCAGTGTCGGGGGCTACGAGCAGTACTTC.

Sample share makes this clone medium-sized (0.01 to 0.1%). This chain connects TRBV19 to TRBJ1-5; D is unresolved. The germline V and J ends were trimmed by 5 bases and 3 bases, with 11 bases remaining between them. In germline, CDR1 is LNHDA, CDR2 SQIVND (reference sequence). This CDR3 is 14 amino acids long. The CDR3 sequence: CASSPGILNQPQHF. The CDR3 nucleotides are TGTGCCAGTAGTCCGGGGATACTCAATCAGCCCCAGCATTTT.

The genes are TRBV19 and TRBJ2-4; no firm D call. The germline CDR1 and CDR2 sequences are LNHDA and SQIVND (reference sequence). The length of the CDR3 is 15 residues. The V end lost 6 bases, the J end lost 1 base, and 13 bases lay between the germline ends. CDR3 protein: CASRSDRVAKNIQYF. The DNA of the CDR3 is TGTGCCAGTAGATCCGACCGAGTGGCCAAAAACATTCAGTACTTC.

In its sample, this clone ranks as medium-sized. The CDR3 DNA sequence: TGTGCCAGCAGCCCTAGTATTCTTTACCAAGAGACCCAGTACTTC. Its translation: CASSPSILYQETQYF. V gene TRBV6-8 combines with J gene TRBJ2-5; the D is unclear. Trimming shortened V by 6 bases and J by 0 bases, and 14 bases separated the two germline ends. The CDR3 extends over 15 amino acids. CDR1 and CDR2 from the germline V gene are MNHGY and SAAAGT.

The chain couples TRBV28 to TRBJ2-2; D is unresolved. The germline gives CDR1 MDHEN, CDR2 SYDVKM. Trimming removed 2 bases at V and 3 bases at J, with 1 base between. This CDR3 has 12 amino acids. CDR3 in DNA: TGTGCCAGCAGTTTAGACACCGGGGAGCTGTTTTTT. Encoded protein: CASSLDTGELFF.

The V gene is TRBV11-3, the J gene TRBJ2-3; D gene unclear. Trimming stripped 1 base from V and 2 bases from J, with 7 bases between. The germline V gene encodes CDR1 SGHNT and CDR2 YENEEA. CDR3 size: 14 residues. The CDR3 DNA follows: TGTGCCAGCAGCTTAGGCAGGTACACAGATACGCAGTATTTT. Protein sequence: CASSLGRYTDTQYF.

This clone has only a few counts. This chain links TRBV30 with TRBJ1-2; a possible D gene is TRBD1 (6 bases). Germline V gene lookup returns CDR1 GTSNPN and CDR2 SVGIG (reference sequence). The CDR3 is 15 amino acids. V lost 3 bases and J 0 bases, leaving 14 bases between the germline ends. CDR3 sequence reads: CAWRPSTGANYGYTF. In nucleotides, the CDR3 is TGTGCCTGGAGGCCCTCGACAGGAGCTAACTATGGCTACACCTTC. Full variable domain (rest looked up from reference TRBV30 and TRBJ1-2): SQTIHQWPATLVQPVGSPLSLECTVEGTSNPNLYWYRQAAGRGLQLLFYSVGIGQISSEVPQNLSASRPQDRQFILSSKKLLLSDSGFYLCAWRPSTGANYGYTFGSGTRLTVV.